This TCR beta chain emerged from a study of cytomegalovirus exposure and HLA in healthy donors. Study in general: Prior work identified 117 million unique TCR beta sequences in approximately 200 million T cells. Regarding the study as a whole: According to an earlier analysis, most TCR beta V segments yielded productive rearrangements about 90% or about 30% of the time.

Trimming pared 3 bases from V and 6 bases from J, leaving 12 bases between. CDR1 is LNHDA and CDR2 is SQIVND in the germline V gene (reference sequence). The CDR3 extends over 15 amino acids. 13 Jbeta primers and 60 Vbeta primers were used for the PCR. Here immunoSEQ multiplex PCR was the method, and the copy in TCRdb shows in-frame clones only, minus some. The table records more than 150,000 clones, about 84% of them present only once. As for the donors, each was a healthy bone marrow donor. In the case of this clone: Antigen: not known.

This chain links TRBV19 with TRBJ1-6; D remains ambiguous. The TCR sequence derives from a man aged 50 to 59 in good health and CMV-seronegative. The material sequenced was PBMCs. CDR3 DNA: TGTGCCAGTAGTATTAATTTGGGCTCTAATTCACCCCTCCACTTT. Translating it yields CASSINLGSNSPLHF.